This entry lists 10 T cell receptor beta chains sequenced from one sample in a study of blood T cell repertoires in COVID-19. Method: immunoSEQ multiplex PCR; TCRdb's copy keeps in-frame clones and lacks some. Of 130,000 to 150,000 clones listed, approximately 81% are singletons. What was sequenced was peripheral blood. Every receptor here comes from a human donor in a cohort sampled during active COVID-19.

The chain has TRBV19 and TRBJ1-6, with D uncertain. Trimming removed 6 bases at V and 2 bases at J, with 11 bases between. CDR1 is LNHDA and CDR2 is SQIVND in the germline V gene (reference sequence). CDR3 length: 15 amino acids. The CDR3 DNA reads as TGTGCCAGTAGCCCTGCTAGCACCTATAATTCACCCCTCCACTTT. This gives the protein CASSPASTYNSPLHF.

In its sample, this clone was seen a few times. V usage is TRBV29-1 and J usage is TRBJ2-1; maybe TRBD1 (6 bases). Germline CDR1 SQVTM, CDR2 ANQGSEA. The CDR3 loop spans 13 amino acids. Trimming left V 2 bases short and J 6 bases short, with 11 bases between. Written as DNA, the CDR3 is TGCAGCGTTGAACGGACAGTGAGCAATGAGCAGTTCTTC. Its translation is CSVERTVSNEQFF.

The genes are TRBV27 and TRBJ2-7, with D uncertain. V was pared by 3 bases and J by 0 bases, with 9 bases between. The CDR3 spans 14 residues. CDR1 is MNHEY and CDR2 is SMNVEV in the germline V gene (reference sequence). CDR3: CASSFLPGSYEQYF. The CDR3 region has the DNA TGTGCCAGCAGTTTTTTACCAGGCTCCTACGAGCAGTACTTC.

The rearrangement uses TRBV4-2 and TRBJ2-7, with D maybe TRBD1 (5 bases). V dropped 4 bases and J dropped 5 bases, with 21 bases sitting between them. Germline V gene sequence: CDR1 LGHNA, CDR2 YNFKEQ. The CDR3 runs to 16 residues. CDR3 sequence (DNA): TGTGCCAGCAGCCGAGCTACAGGCGACAGAGTCCACGAGCAGTACTTC. Translating gives CASSRATGDRVHEQYF.

About this clone: The germline gene is not matched at one end of the junction; a read error may be the cause. The chain carries TRBV6-5 and TRBJ2-7; 7 nucleotides agree with TRBD2. Per germline, CDR1 MNHEY and CDR2 SVGAGI. This CDR3 comprises 11 residues. As DNA, the CDR3 is TGTGCCAGCAACGAGTGGCAGGCCGGGGGGTTC. Its protein product is CASNEWQAGGF.

The rearrangement joins TRBV19 to TRBJ2-1; weak D call: TRBD2 (6 bases). Germline CDR1 is LNHDA and CDR2 is SQIVND (reference sequence). The CDR3 sequence is 15 residues long. Trimming left V 6 bases short and J 6 bases short, with 18 bases between. CDR3 DNA sequence: TGTGCCAGTAGGAGGAGGGCCCAGGCGGGCAATGAGCAGTTCTTC. This codes for CASRRRAQAGNEQFF.

As for this clone: The junction departs from the called germline gene at one end, perhaps through a read error. The chain couples TRBV7-2 to TRBJ2-7; 10 positions match TRBD2. CDR3 length: 14 residues. CDR1 and CDR2 (germline): SGHTA, FQGNSA. In nucleotides, the CDR3 is TGTGCCAGCAGCCTAGCGGGAGATTTATACGAGCAGTACTTC. Its protein is CASSLAGDLYEQYF.

The rearrangement links TRBV7-9 to TRBJ2-3; weak D call: TRBD1 (6 bases). CDR1 is SEHNR, CDR2 FQNEAQ, per germline (reference sequence). V lost 0 bases and J lost 2, with 9 bases in between. The CDR3 length is 15 residues. The CDR3 DNA reads TGTGCCAGCAGCTTAGCCGGGACAATCACAGATACGCAGTATTTT. Amino acids: CASSLAGTITDTQYF.

The CDR3 region has the DNA TGCGCCAGCAGCTTGGGTGGTAGCGGGAGCTATTTCTACGAGCAGTACTTC. Protein sequence: CASSLGGSGSYFYEQYF. This chain connects TRBV5-1 to TRBJ2-7, with 9 positions matching TRBD2. In germline, CDR1 is SGHRS, CDR2 YFSETQ. V lost 0 bases to trimming and J lost 3 bases; unmatched junction nucleotides: 10. The CDR3 consists of 17 residues.

This clone came up once. The V call is TRBV19, the J call TRBJ2-2, with 7 bases aligning to TRBD2. Germline assignment: CDR1 LNHDA and CDR2 SQIVND (reference sequence). The V segment lost 5 bases and the J segment 7 bases; nucleotides outside the gene matches: 7. This CDR3 region has 14 residues. The CDR3 sequence is CASSVTSANGELFF. In DNA form, the CDR3 reads TGTGCCAGTAGTGTAACTAGCGCGAACGGGGAGCTGTTTTTT.